This T cell receptor beta chain was sequenced in a study of identical twins. Turning to this clonotype: Its antigen is undetermined. A clone one base away is much larger, so this may be a read error.

Points from the study as a whole: Reduced insertions were recorded for abundant cord blood beta clonotypes, with no such pattern in memory repertoires.

The CDR3 extends over 14 amino acids. Germline CDR1 and CDR2: SGHDT and YYEEEE. Addition of a universal primer site occurred through template switching, and cDNA carried unique molecular identifiers. MiXCR, applied by TCRdb to the 5' RACE reads, yields one record per CDR3 protein. In the table there are 250,000 to 300,000 distinct CDR3 sequences, nearly 9.5% of which are singletons. This same sample was also part of a study on yellow fever vaccine responses in identical twins.

The rearrangement links TRBV5-6 to TRBJ2-7; 7 bases are a match to TRBD1. This clonotype was sampled from a woman aged 18-30 years in good health. The sequencing sample was made of CD8+ T cells sorted from blood. The CDR3 reads CAGSFRDRFYEQYF. CDR3 in DNA: TGTGCCGGCAGCTTTCGGGACAGATTCTACGAGCAGTACTTC.